This entry features one T cell receptor (beta chain) sequence. The data belong to a study of blood T cell repertoires in COVID-19. This CDR3 has 15 amino acids. V shed 1 base and J shed 3 bases, with 12 bases lying between them. Germline assignment: CDR1 LNHNV and CDR2 YYDKDF (reference sequence). Data came from immunoSEQ multiplex PCR; TCRdb stores just in-frame clones and leaves some out. Among some 110,000 clones, 80% to 85% were seen once, and the ten largest hold roughly 14%. This chain joins TRBV15 and TRBJ1-1, with D possibly TRBD1 on 5 matching bases. The origin of this receptor is a woman of 80 years or more with acute or convalescent COVID-19. Sequencing was carried out using peripheral blood. CDR3 in DNA: TGTGCCACCAGCAGAGTGGGGGGAGGGCACACTGAAGCTTTCTTT. Its protein product is CATSRVGGGHTEAFF.